This T cell receptor (beta chain) was sequenced in a study of blood T cell repertoires in COVID-19. The length of the CDR3 is 15 residues. Germline V gene data show CDR1 as MNHNS and CDR2 as SASEGT. The V segment lost 5 bases and the J segment 7 bases; nucleotides outside the gene matches: 6. Original methodology: How many nucleated cells were present was estimated from reference gene primer amplification. Libraries were prepared by immunoSEQ multiplex PCR; TCRdb keeps only in-frame clonotypes and omits some of them. D and trimming come from the DNA, and the V and J calls and clone size come from that table. Found here are about 55,000 clones, around four fifths of them singletons; the top ten hold about 14%.

The V gene is TRBV6-1, the J gene TRBJ1-6, with 9 bases identical to TRBD1. The specimen was peripheral blood. This receptor was identified in a woman aged 70-85 years with acute or convalescent COVID-19. CDR3 protein: CASSLPGTGNSPLHF. DNA for the CDR3: TGTGCCAGCAGTCTTCCCGGGACAGGGAATTCACCCCTCCACTTT.